The T cell receptor beta chain under discussion was sequenced for a study of T cell clusters in autoimmune cytopenias (dated by TCRdb to the late 2010s). Background for the entire study: Per sample, TRB sequencing gave a median depth of roughly 56,000 reads and a median of 2,350 distinct TRB clonotypes. Alongside healthy, CLL and autoimmune hepatitis controls, autoimmune cytopenia patients had their peripheral blood TRB and IGH repertoires sequenced at active disease and again during treatment follow-up. The goal of the study was to determine whether autoimmune cytopenia patients have a disease-specific immune repertoire signature that could serve as a blood-based biomarker.

CDR1 SEHNR and CDR2 FQNEAQ are derived from the germline V gene (reference sequence). From cysteine to phenylalanine, the CDR3 is 15 amino acids long. DNA for this receptor is not on file. Overall study results and their limits: In the comparison of secondary cytopenia with CLL, the cluster-lack signature was not observed, apparently because the dominant lymphoma-associated repertoire masked the signature. The T cell clusters were defined only in silico, and the functional role of the clusters still needed to be validated experimentally. Approximately 3-fold more exclusive TRB clusters were observed in healthy donors than in active autoimmune hepatitis patients, consistent with an autoimmunity-wide signature. GLIPH results suggested that primary autoimmune cytopenia patients were missing physiological T cell clusters, with 50 or so clusters found only in healthy donors compared with 17 found only in patients. TRB repertoire shifts, with less even repertoires in secondary cytopenia and CLL, mostly reflected lymphoma bias rather than autoimmunity.

Details on this clonotype: This receptor's antigen is unknown.

To amplify TRB rearrangements, a touch-down multiplex PCR protocol was run with the TRB-A and TRB-B primer pools combined in a single tube. Two consecutive PCR reactions with Phusion HS II polymerase added Illumina adapters and sample indices to the amplicons. Amplicons were gel-purified with the NucleoSpin Gel and PCR Clean-up kit, then quantified by Qubit and quality-checked on an Agilent 2100 Bioanalyzer. Sequencing of the libraries was done on an Illumina MiSeq with 600-cycle, single-indexed, paired-end runs. The authors' pipeline ran thus. Alignment and assembly of TRB reads were performed with MiXCR version 2.1.12 and the default MiXCR reference library. A clone was defined by each unique CDR3 nucleotide sequence, and the analysis included only productive sequences supported by at least two reads. To assess repertoire diversity, an R script computed alpha-parameterized diversity profiles (alpha 0 to 5), which included the Shannon (alpha 1) and Simpson (alpha 2) indices. Combinatorial TRB VJ usage was calculated with the tcR package and was compared between cohorts by principal component analysis performed with ade4. Using GLIPH, TCRbeta CDR3s were clustered on pairs of cohorts matched for age and read depth, and a Wilcoxon test was used to compare cluster frequencies. The reads were reprocessed in TCRdb, with one entry per CDR3 protein sequence and no accompanying DNA. TCRdb, rather than the study authors, made the V and J calls. This sample's table has entries for 2,500 to 3,500 distinct CDR3 sequences. The ten largest make up 30% to 40% of the sample.

Per sample, roughly 240 ng of peripheral blood genomic DNA, 35,000 to 40,000 genome equivalents, was used for TRB amplification. The sample was also linked to a second study, of T cell repertoires in aging, cancer and after chemotherapy. From the second report: Donors spanned six age groups from 30 or younger to 70 or older, with at least three individuals per group. Paired pre- and post-chemotherapy samples in the hematological group came from chronic lymphocytic leukemia patients treated with fludarabine- or bendamustine-based regimens. In total, the full dataset held millions of TCR reads. Compared with age-matched healthy donors, untreated patients with either hematological or solid cancers had significantly lower TCR diversity in the blood along with higher clonality. In healthy donors, the decline in TCR diversity with age was mainly explained by loss of richness, whereas in cancer patients loss of evenness was also found to contribute. Median generation probability increased over the chemotherapy interval in both cancer cohorts, suggesting repertoire reconstitution through rebound thymic output. It was noted by the authors that conclusions about immunological memory after chemotherapy cannot be drawn from the repertoire data. Hematological cancer patients had lymphoid organ infiltration, which may itself impair thymic emigration or peripheral T cell expansion. To examine immunoaging and T cell reconstitution after chemotherapy, the study profiled TCR beta repertoires in peripheral blood from healthy donors and cancer patients. A cohort of 200 to 250 cancer patients (about 93 with hematological and approximately 120 with solid cancers) was assembled, and approximately 99 healthy donors were included as a reference group. Processing of the TRB sequences was carried out with MiXCR versions 2.12 and 3.0.5. Shannon diversity, evenness, clonality (one minus evenness), and alpha-parameterized diversity profiles from alpha 0 to 5 were included as repertoire metrics. The IGoR algorithm was used to compute generation probabilities of clones in paired pre- and post-chemotherapy samples.

The source is a human donor with an autoimmune cytopenia or autoimmune hepatitis (not recorded which). The sequence joins TRBV7-9 to TRBJ2-5. The source material was peripheral blood. The CDR3 protein sequence reads: CASSLIDGIGETQYF. Here the CDR3 is joined to the reference TRBV7-9 and TRBJ2-5 genes, and the full variable domain is: DTGVSQNPRHKITKRGQNVTFRCDPISEHNRLYWYRQTLGQGPEFLTYFQNEAQLEKSRLLSDRFSAERPKGSFSTLEIQRTEQGDSAMYLCASSLIDGIGETQYFGPGTRLLVL.